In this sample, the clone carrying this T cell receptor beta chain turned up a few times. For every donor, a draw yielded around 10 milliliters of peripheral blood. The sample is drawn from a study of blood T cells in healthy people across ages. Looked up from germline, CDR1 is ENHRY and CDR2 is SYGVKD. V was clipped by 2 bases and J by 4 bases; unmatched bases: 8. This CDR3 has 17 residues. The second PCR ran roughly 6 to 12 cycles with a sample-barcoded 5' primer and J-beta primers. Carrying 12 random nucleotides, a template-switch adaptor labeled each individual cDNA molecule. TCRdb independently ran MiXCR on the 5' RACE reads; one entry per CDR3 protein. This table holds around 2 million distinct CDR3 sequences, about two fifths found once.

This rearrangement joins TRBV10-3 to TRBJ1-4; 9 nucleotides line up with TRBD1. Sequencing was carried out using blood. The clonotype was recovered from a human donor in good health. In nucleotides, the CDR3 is TGTGCCATCAGTGAGGCGAACCCGGACAGGGGTAATGAAAAACTGTTTTTT. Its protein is CAISEANPDRGNEKLFF.